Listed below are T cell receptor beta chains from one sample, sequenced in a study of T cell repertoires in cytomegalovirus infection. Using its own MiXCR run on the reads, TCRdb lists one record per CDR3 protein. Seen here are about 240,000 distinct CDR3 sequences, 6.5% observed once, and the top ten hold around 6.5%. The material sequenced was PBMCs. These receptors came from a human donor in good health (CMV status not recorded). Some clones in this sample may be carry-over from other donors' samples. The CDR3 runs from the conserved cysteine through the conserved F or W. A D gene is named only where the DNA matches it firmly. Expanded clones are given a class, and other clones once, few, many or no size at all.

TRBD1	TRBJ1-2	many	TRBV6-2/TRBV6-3	TGTGCCAGCAGTTACACATCGACAGGGGGCTTTCTTGGCTACACCTTC	CASSYTSTGGFLGYTF
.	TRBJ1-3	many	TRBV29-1	TGCAGCGTTGGAGAGGTATCTGGAAACACCATATATTTT	CSVGEVSGNTIYF
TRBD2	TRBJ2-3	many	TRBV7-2	TGTGCCAGCAGCCTTGGGAGGGTTTCTACGCAGTATTTT	CASSLGRVSTQYF
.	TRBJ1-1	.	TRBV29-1	TGCAGCGTTGAAGAACCGGGAAACACTGAAGCTTTCTTT	CSVEEPGNTEAFF
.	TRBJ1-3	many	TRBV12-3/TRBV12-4	TGTGCCAGCACTAGGGACTCTGGAAACACCATATATTTT	CASTRDSGNTIYF
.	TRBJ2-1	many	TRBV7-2	TGTGCCAGCAGCCTCAGGCGGGCGAGCTCCTACAATGAGCAGTTCTTC	CASSLRRASSYNEQFF
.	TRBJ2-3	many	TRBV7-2	TGTGCCAGCAGCTTAGAGAGAGGTTTGAGAACAGATACGCAGTATTTT	CASSLERGLRTDTQYF
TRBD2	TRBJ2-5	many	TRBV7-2	TGTGCCAGCAGCTTTAAGCGGGGGGGGCAAGAGACCCAGTACTTC	CASSFKRGGQETQYF
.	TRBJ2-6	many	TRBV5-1	TGCGCCAGCAGCTTGGAAGCACTCTCTGGGGCCAACGTCCTGACTTTC	CASSLEALSGANVLTF
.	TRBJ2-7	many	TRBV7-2	TGTGCCAGCAGCTTTTGGACGGACTCCTACGAGCAGTACTTC	CASSFWTDSYEQYF
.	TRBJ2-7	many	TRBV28	TGTGCCAGCAGTTGGCGACAGGGACTTCAGTACTTC	CASSWRQGLQYF
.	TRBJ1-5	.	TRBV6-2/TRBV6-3	TGTGCCAGCAGTTATGACAGGAGCGGGAATCAGCCCCAGCATTTT	CASSYDRSGNQPQHF
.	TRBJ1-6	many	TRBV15	TGTGCCACCAGCAGACAACGACAGTGGGAGGGGACACCCCTCCACTTT	CATSRQRQWEGTPLHF
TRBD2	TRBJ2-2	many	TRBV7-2	TGTGCCAGCAGCTTGACGATAGCGGGGGGGCCCGGGGAGCTGTTTTTT	CASSLTIAGGPGELFF
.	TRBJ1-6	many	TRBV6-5	TGTGCCAGCAGCCTTCGAGGGAATTCACCCCTCCACTTT	CASSLRGNSPLHF
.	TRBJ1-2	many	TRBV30	TGTGCCTGGAGTCAGAGGCAGGGAGGGAGCTACACCTTC	CAWSQRQGGSYTF
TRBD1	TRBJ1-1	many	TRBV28	TGTGCCTTCCAGAGACAGGGGAGGACTGAAGCTTTCTTT	CAFQRQGRTEAFF
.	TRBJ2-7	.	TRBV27	TGTGCCAGCAGCCTAAGTGAGGTTAGGGAGCAGTACTTC	CASSLSEVREQYF
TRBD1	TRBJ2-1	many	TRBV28	TGTGCCAGCAGTTCGGGGGACAGGGCCAATGAGCAGTTCTTC	CASSSGDRANEQFF
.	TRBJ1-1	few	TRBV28	TGTGCCAGCAGTTTTCCCCGGGACGGGAATGGTGAAGCTTTCTTT	CASSFPRDGNGEAFF
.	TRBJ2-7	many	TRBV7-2	TGTGCCAGCAGCTTAGTAACTCTGTACGAGCAGTACTTC	CASSLVTLYEQYF
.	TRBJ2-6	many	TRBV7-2	TGTGCCAGCGACAGCTCTGGGGCCAACGTCCTGACTTTC	CASDSSGANVLTF
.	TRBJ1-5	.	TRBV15	TGTGCCACCAGCAGAGAACCACAAAATAGCAATCAGCCCCAGCATTTT	CATSREPQNSNQPQHF
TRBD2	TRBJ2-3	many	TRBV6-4	TGTGCCAGCAGTGACTCGACTAGCGGGGGGGCAGATACGCAGTATTTT	CASSDSTSGGADTQYF
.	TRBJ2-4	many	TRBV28	TGTGCCAGCAGTTTCTCCCCCCTGCAGATAGCCAAAAACATTCAGTACTTC	CASSFSPLQIAKNIQYF
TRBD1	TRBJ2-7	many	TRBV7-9	TGTGCCAGCCGAGCTAGGGACAGAGTCTACGAGCAGTACTTC	CASRARDRVYEQYF